This TCR beta chain emerged from a study of blood T cell repertoires in COVID-19. Turning to the study itself: Both acute and convalescent COVID-19 samples were obtained from the United States, Italy and Spain. In each case, the material was cDNA or gDNA derived from T cells, B-cell-depleted T cells, or PBMCs.

This CDR3 has 14 residues. The V gene lost 5 bases and the J gene lost 3 bases, with 13 bases spanning the gap. Germline loops: CDR1 MNHEY, CDR2 SVGAGI. Under the authors' procedure: Amplification from reference gene primers served as the basis for estimated nucleated cell counts. The table came from immunoSEQ multiplex PCR; TCRdb's copy has only in-frame clones and leaves some out. That table is the source of V, J and clone size, and D and trimming were worked out from the DNA. The profile shows some 110,000 clones, roughly 81% of them singletons. The V call is TRBV6-5, the J call TRBJ1-2; maybe TRBD1 (5 bases). The sequenced sample was peripheral blood. The receptor's source is a man between 35 and 55 years old with acute or convalescent COVID-19. CDR3 sequence reads: CASSLFDSHYGYTF. DNA of the CDR3: TGTGCCAGCAGTCTCTTCGACAGCCACTATGGCTACACCTTC.